These 32 T cell receptor beta chains originate from one sample sequenced in a study of shared clonotypes between healthy human individuals. TCRdb keeps only in-frame clones here, not all; method: immunoSEQ multiplex PCR. The sample includes about 2 million clones, roughly 96% of them seen just once. The sequenced material came from naive CD4+ T cells sorted from blood. The subset denotes: CD45RA+ positively selected. Every receptor here comes from a man between 18 and 29 years old in good health.

This clone has a handful of counts. The chain joins TRBV2 to TRBJ2-5, with 8 positions matching TRBD2. The trim removed 2 bases at V and 2 bases at J, leaving 7 bases unmatched. CDR1 SNHLY and CDR2 FYNNEI come from the germline V gene. The CDR3 totals 16 residues. CDR3 sequence (DNA): TGTGCCAGCAGTGAATGGGCTAGCGGGTTTCAAGAGACCCAGTACTTC. Translating it yields CASSEWASGFQETQYF.

The rearrangement uses TRBV11-1 and TRBJ1-2, with TRBD1 matching over 8 bases. Germline V gene sequence: CDR1 SGHAT, CDR2 FQDESV (reference sequence). This CDR3 contains 13 residues. V shed 5 bases and J 4 bases; nucleotides not matched to a gene: 3. The chain's CDR3 is CASSPGTGYGYTF. CDR3 DNA sequence: TGTGCCAGCAGCCCTGGGACAGGCTATGGCTACACCTTC. The full variable domain, completed using reference TRBV11-1 and TRBJ1-2, is EAEVAQSPRYKITEKSQAVAFWCDPISGHATLYWYRQILGQGPELLVQFQDESVVDDSQLPKDRFSAERLKGVDSTLKIQPAELGDSAMYLCASSPGTGYGYTFGSGTRLTVV.

The chain carries TRBV7-9 and TRBJ2-7; a weak D match, TRBD2 (6 bases). CDR3 length: 17 residues. The germline gives CDR1 SEHNR, CDR2 FQNEAQ (reference sequence). Trimming removed 6 bases from V and 1 base from J, with 22 bases in between. CDR3: CASSPGTGERGSYEQYF. The CDR3 bases are TGTGCCAGCAGTCCCGGGACGGGGGAGAGAGGGTCCTACGAGCAGTACTTC.

Written as DNA, the CDR3 is TGTGCCATCAGAGAAGCCGGAGCCTACGAGCAGTACTTC. This encodes CAIREAGAYEQYF. The chain employs TRBV6-5 and TRBJ2-7; D is ambiguous. This CDR3 has 13 residues. Germline CDR1 and CDR2: MNHEY and SVGAGI. Trimming left V 10 bases short and J 2 bases short, with 15 bases between.

This clone has just one count. The rearrangement uses TRBV7-2 and TRBJ1-2; 9 bases align to TRBD1. The germline V gene has CDR1 SGHTA and CDR2 FQGNSA. With 4 bases clipped from V and 2 bases from J, the junction kept 2 bases outside the gene matches. CDR3 length: 14 amino acids. CDR3 bases: TGTGCCAGCAGCTACACAGGGGGCAACTATGGCTACACCTTC. Translation: CASSYTGGNYGYTF.

This sequence joins TRBV18 and TRBJ1-2, with D perhaps matching TRBD1 (5 bases). Germline CDR1 is KGHSH and CDR2 is LQKENI. V shed 2 bases and J shed 3 bases, with 7 bases lying between them. This CDR3 comprises 13 residues. This chain's CDR3 is CASSPGAYYGYTF. CDR3 bases: TGTGCCAGCTCACCAGGGGCCTACTATGGCTACACCTTC.

The DNA of the CDR3 is TGCGCCAGCAGACCGGGACCCAACTCCTACAATGAGCAGTTCTTC. Its translation: CASRPGPNSYNEQFF. The chain carries TRBV5-1 and TRBJ2-1; D is tentatively TRBD1 or TRBD2 (5 bases each). This CDR3 comprises 15 residues. Germline CDR1 is SGHRS and CDR2 is YFSETQ. Trimming took 5 bases from V and 0 from J, leaving 12 bases between them.

This clone showed up just once. The sample has other DNA sequences that encode this CDR3 too. The rearrangement links TRBV5-6 to TRBJ1-3; D gene unclear. CDR3 length equals 12 residues. Germline V gene data show CDR1 as SGHDT and CDR2 as YYEEEE. V lost 0 bases and J 4 bases, leaving 2 bases between the germline ends. The CDR3 region is CASSLGGNTIYF. In DNA form, the CDR3 reads TGTGCCAGCAGCTTGGGAGGAAACACCATATATTTT.

The rearrangement links TRBV6-5 to TRBJ1-4, with D maybe TRBD1 (6 bases). Trimming cost V 0 bases and J 7 bases, with 9 bases left between them. CDR1 is MNHEY, CDR2 SVGAGI, per germline. The CDR3 length is 14 residues. This chain's CDR3 is CASSYSGGLEKLFF. The CDR3 bases are TGTGCCAGCAGTTACTCGGGGGGCCTTGAAAAACTGTTTTTT.

Here the CDR3 reads CASSPRDSQETQYF. In DNA form, the CDR3 reads TGTGCCAGCAGCCCACGGGACAGCCAAGAGACCCAGTACTTC. J is TRBJ2-5 and V is TRBV7-9; TRBD1 aligns across 7 bases. The CDR3 covers 14 residues. The ends lost 5 bases at V and 1 base at J; junction bases unmatched: 4. Germline loops: CDR1 SEHNR, CDR2 FQNEAQ (reference sequence). The entire variable domain, with the rest obtained from reference TRBV7-9 and TRBJ2-5, is as follows: DTGVSQNPRHKITKRGQNVTFRCDPISEHNRLYWYRQTLGQGPEFLTYFQNEAQLEKSRLLSDRFSAERPKGSFSTLEIQRTEQGDSAMYLCASSPRDSQETQYFGPGTRLLVL.

The gene calls are TRBV11-2 and TRBJ2-3, with a tentative D call TRBD1 (6 bases). This CDR3 contains 15 residues. Germline V gene sequence: CDR1 SGHAT, CDR2 FQNNGV. V gave up 3 bases and J gave up 0 bases, with 10 bases separating them. CDR3 region: CASSLDRLSTDTQYF. For the CDR3, the DNA is TGTGCCAGCAGCTTGGACAGACTGAGCACAGATACGCAGTATTTT.

This chain uses TRBV18 with TRBJ1-5; TRBD1 might be the D (6 bases). The V gene lost 2 bases and the J gene lost 4 bases, with 12 bases spanning the gap. The germline V gene encodes CDR1 KGHSH and CDR2 LQKENI. This CDR3 has 15 amino acids. The CDR3 sequence: CASSPGQPRNQPQHF. The DNA of the CDR3 is TGTGCCAGCTCACCAGGACAGCCCAGGAATCAGCCCCAGCATTTT.

V usage is TRBV2 and J usage is TRBJ1-5, with 7 positions matching TRBD1. Germline V gene sequence: CDR1 SNHLY, CDR2 FYNNEI. The CDR3 is 15 amino acids. Trimming at V came to 6 bases and at J to 2 bases, leaving 7 bases not matched to a gene. CDR3 sequence: CASRADRAGNQPQHF. DNA for the CDR3: TGTGCCAGCAGAGCCGACAGGGCGGGCAATCAGCCCCAGCATTTT. Full variable domain (outside the CDR3, taken from reference TRBV2 and TRBJ1-5): EPEVTQTPSHQVTQMGQEVILRCVPISNHLYFYWYRQILGQKVEFLVSFYNNEISEKSEIFDDQFSVERPDGSNFTLKIRSTKLEDSAMYFCASRADRAGNQPQHFGDGTRLSIL.

V usage is TRBV5-1 and J usage is TRBJ2-3, with 9 bases aligning to TRBD1. Germline CDR1 is SGHRS and CDR2 is YFSETQ. J gave up 3 bases and V 4 bases, and 6 bases lay outside the gene matches. The CDR3 totals 15 residues. The chain's CDR3 is CASSHRGRPTDTQYF. The CDR3 region has the DNA TGCGCCAGCAGCCACAGGGGGCGTCCGACAGATACGCAGTATTTT.

The rearrangement joins TRBV5-1 to TRBJ2-5; D may be TRBD1 (5 bases). Germline CDR1 SGHRS, CDR2 YFSETQ. Deletions cut 4 bases from V and 5 bases from J, with 15 bases between. The CDR3 loop spans 14 amino acids. This CDR3 reads CASSPGAVGETQYF. In DNA, the CDR3 is TGCGCCAGCAGCCCTGGGGCAGTCGGGGAGACCCAGTACTTC.

The chain recombines TRBV6-5 with TRBJ1-4; perhaps TRBD1 as D (6 bases). CDR1 is MNHEY, CDR2 SVGAGI, per germline. CDR3 length: 15 residues. V lost 6 bases to trimming and J lost 2 bases, with 13 bases between them. CDR3: CASRGRQVTNEKLFF. The DNA of the CDR3 is TGTGCCAGCAGAGGGAGACAGGTCACTAATGAAAAACTGTTTTTT.

This chain connects TRBV5-1 to TRBJ2-7; 9 positions match TRBD1. This CDR3 has 14 residues. The germline V gene encodes CDR1 SGHRS and CDR2 YFSETQ. The V and J ends lost 4 bases and 5 bases, in that order; junction bases with no gene match: 7. CDR3 nucleotides: TGCGCCAGCAGCCTCCCGGGACAGGGCAACGAGCAGTACTTC. Residues: CASSLPGQGNEQYF.

The chain uses TRBV5-1 and TRBJ2-4, with TRBD1 matching over 7 bases. V lost 4 bases, J lost 6 bases, and 7 bases stayed unmatched. Germline V gene sequence: CDR1 SGHRS, CDR2 YFSETQ. This CDR3 has 14 residues. This CDR3 reads CASSIQGPANIQYF. As DNA, the CDR3 is TGCGCCAGCAGCATACAGGGGCCAGCAAACATTCAGTACTTC.

V and J are TRBV27 and TRBJ1-2; a possible D gene is TRBD1 (6 bases). Between the trimmed V and J ends, which lost 1 base and 14 bases, there was a span of 17 bases. The CDR3 covers 13 residues. Germline assignment: CDR1 MNHEY and CDR2 SMNVEV (reference sequence). The DNA for the CDR3 is TGTGCCAGCAGTTTATTGGCAGGGGAGGGAATAACCTTC. This translates into CASSLLAGEGITF.

This rearrangement joins TRBV6-5 to TRBJ2-7, with D perhaps matching TRBD1 or TRBD2 (5 bases each). From germline, CDR1 is MNHEY and CDR2 SVGAGI. This CDR3 is 15 amino acids long. V was clipped by 2 bases and J by 0 bases, with 11 bases between them. The CDR3 region has the DNA TGTGCCAGCAGTTACACCCCGGGGCTCTCCTACGAGCAGTACTTC. Its translation: CASSYTPGLSYEQYF.

This clone was recorded a few times. The genes are TRBV6-5 and TRBJ2-7, with 9 positions matching TRBD1. Per germline, CDR1 MNHEY and CDR2 SVGAGI. CDR3 length: 16 amino acids. J lost 3 bases, V lost 4 bases, and 10 bases had no gene match. The CDR3 DNA sequence: TGTGCCAGCAGTTTGACCAGCGGGACAGGGCTCTACGAGCAGTACTTC. Protein sequence: CASSLTSGTGLYEQYF.

Remarks on this clone: This sample includes further DNA sequences coding for the same CDR3. The chain couples TRBV10-3 to TRBJ1-1; weak D call: TRBD1 (6 bases). The germline V gene encodes CDR1 ENHRY and CDR2 SYGVKD. The V gene lost 6 bases and the J gene lost 1 base, with 9 bases spanning the gap. The CDR3 spans 13 residues. CDR3 bases: TGTGCCATCAGCGAGGGACAGAACACTGAAGCTTTCTTT. Amino acids: CAISEGQNTEAFF.

Note on this clone: Within the sample, other DNA sequences also encode this same CDR3. The CDR3 DNA is TGCGCCAGCAGCCTCAGAAGAGAGACCCAGTACTTC. Its translation is CASSLRRETQYF. The V gene is TRBV5-1, the J gene TRBJ2-5; D call uncertain. Trimming removed 4 bases from V and 4 bases from J, with 8 bases in between. Looked up from germline, CDR1 is SGHRS and CDR2 is YFSETQ. This CDR3 has 12 amino acids.

The chain is built from TRBV6-1 and TRBJ2-1; possible D gene TRBD1, 7 bases. V was trimmed by 8 bases and J by 3 bases, leaving 14 bases between them. The CDR3 has 14 amino acids. Per germline, CDR1 MNHNS and CDR2 SASEGT. The chain's CDR3 is CASLGRDSYNEQFF. The CDR3 coding sequence is TGTGCCAGCCTCGGGCGGGACAGCTACAATGAGCAGTTCTTC.

This chain connects TRBV5-1 to TRBJ2-7; 7 bases line up with TRBD1. Trimming took 0 bases from V and 3 from J; bases not matched to a gene: 6. The V gene's germline CDR1 is SGHRS and CDR2 YFSETQ. The CDR3 length is 15 residues. The CDR3 reads CASSLGTTGNYEQYF. In nucleotides, the CDR3 is TGCGCCAGCAGCTTGGGTACGACAGGGAACTACGAGCAGTACTTC.

This clone was seen just once. This chain joins TRBV7-9 and TRBJ1-2; D unclear. This CDR3 comprises 12 residues. Per the germline V gene, CDR1 is SEHNR and CDR2 is FQNEAQ (reference sequence). V shed 3 bases and J shed 8 bases, with 10 bases lying between them. For the CDR3, the DNA is TGTGCCAGCAGCTTTGAAGGATGGGGCTACACCTTC. This gives the protein CASSFEGWGYTF.

The gene calls are TRBV27 and TRBJ2-1, with a tentative D call TRBD1 (6 bases). CDR1 is MNHEY and CDR2 is SMNVEV in the germline V gene (reference sequence). V lost 5 bases and J lost 8, with 28 bases in between. The CDR3 is made up of 18 amino acids. DNA of the CDR3: TGTGCCAGCAGTCCTAGGCGGACAGCCTCTGTTAGTAGGGATGAGCAGTTCTTC. It codes for CASSPRRTASVSRDEQFF.

The chain uses TRBV5-1 and TRBJ2-7; 7 positions match TRBD2. The ends lost 1 base at V and 3 bases at J; junction bases unmatched: 7. The germline V gene has CDR1 SGHRS and CDR2 YFSETQ. The CDR3 has 15 amino acids. The CDR3 DNA reads as TGCGCCAGCAGCTTGACTGCGGGGGAAAACTACGAGCAGTACTTC. It yields the protein CASSLTAGENYEQYF.

The J gene is TRBJ2-7, the V gene TRBV6-5, with 9 bases matching TRBD1. The CDR3 spans 16 residues. Trimming cost V 2 bases and J 6 bases; bases outside gene matches: 11. Germline CDR1 MNHEY, CDR2 SVGAGI. The CDR3 loop reads CASSYDTATGGSEQYF. CDR3 nucleotide sequence: TGTGCCAGCAGTTACGATACTGCGACAGGGGGAAGCGAGCAGTACTTC.

This sequence joins TRBV7-2 and TRBJ2-7, with D unclear. Trimming removed 7 bases at V and 3 bases at J, with 16 bases between. This CDR3 is 14 amino acids long. The germline CDR1 and CDR2 sequences are SGHTA and FQGNSA. The CDR3 region is CASKEGRANYEQYF. The CDR3 nucleotides read TGTGCCAGCAAAGAAGGAAGGGCCAACTACGAGCAGTACTTC.

The gene calls are TRBV7-9 and TRBJ2-1; D may be TRBD1 (5 bases). The V and J ends lost 2 bases and 7 bases respectively, with 12 bases between them. The CDR3 loop spans 14 amino acids. In germline, CDR1 is SEHNR, CDR2 FQNEAQ (reference sequence). The CDR3 loop reads CASSLQGVVNEQFF. DNA of the CDR3: TGTGCCAGCAGCTTACAAGGGGTTGTTAATGAGCAGTTCTTC.

This sequence joins TRBV28 and TRBJ2-7, with TRBD1 matching over 9 bases. The CDR3 totals 13 residues. Per the germline V gene, CDR1 is MDHEN and CDR2 is SYDVKM. The V segment lost 10 bases and the J segment 2 bases; nucleotides outside the gene matches: 6. DNA for the CDR3: TGTGCCACCACAGGGACAGGGCCCTACGAGCAGTACTTC. This encodes CATTGTGPYEQYF.